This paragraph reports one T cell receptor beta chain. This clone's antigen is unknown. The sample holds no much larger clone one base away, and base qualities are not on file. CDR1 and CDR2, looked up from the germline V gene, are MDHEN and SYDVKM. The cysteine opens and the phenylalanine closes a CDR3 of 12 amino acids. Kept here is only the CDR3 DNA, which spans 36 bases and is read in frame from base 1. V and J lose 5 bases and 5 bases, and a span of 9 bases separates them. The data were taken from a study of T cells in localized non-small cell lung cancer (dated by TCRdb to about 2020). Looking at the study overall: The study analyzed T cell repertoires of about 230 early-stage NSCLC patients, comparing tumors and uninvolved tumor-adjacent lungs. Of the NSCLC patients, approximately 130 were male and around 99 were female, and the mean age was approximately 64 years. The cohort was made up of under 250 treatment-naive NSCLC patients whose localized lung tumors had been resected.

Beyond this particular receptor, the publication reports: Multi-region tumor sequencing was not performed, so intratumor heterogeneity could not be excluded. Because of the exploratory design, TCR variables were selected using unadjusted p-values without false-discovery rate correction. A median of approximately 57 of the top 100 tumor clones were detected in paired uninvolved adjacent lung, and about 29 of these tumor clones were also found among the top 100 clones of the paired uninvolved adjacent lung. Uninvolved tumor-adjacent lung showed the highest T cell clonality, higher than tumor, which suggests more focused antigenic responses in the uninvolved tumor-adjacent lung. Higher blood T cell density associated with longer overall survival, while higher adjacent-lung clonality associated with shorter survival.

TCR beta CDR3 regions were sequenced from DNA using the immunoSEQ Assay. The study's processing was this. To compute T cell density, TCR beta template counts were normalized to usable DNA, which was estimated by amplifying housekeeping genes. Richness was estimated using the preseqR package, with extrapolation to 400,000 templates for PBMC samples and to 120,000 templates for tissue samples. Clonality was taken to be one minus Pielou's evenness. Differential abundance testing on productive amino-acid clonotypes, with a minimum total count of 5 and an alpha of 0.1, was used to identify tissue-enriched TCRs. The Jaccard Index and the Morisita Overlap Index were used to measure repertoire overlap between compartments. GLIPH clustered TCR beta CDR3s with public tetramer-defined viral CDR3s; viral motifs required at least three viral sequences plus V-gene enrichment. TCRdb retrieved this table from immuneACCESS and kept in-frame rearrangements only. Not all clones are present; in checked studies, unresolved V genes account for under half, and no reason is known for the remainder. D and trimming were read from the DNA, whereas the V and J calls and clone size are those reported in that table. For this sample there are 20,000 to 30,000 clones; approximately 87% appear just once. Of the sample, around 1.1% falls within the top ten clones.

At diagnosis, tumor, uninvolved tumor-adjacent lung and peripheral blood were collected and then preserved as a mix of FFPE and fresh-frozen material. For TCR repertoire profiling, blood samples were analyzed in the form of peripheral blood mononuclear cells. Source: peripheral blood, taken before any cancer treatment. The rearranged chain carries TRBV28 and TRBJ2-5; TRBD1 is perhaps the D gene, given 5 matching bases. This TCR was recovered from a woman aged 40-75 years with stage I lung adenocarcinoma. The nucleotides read TGTGCCAGCAGTCAGGGTTCGGAGACCCAGTACTTC. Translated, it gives CASSQGSETQYF.